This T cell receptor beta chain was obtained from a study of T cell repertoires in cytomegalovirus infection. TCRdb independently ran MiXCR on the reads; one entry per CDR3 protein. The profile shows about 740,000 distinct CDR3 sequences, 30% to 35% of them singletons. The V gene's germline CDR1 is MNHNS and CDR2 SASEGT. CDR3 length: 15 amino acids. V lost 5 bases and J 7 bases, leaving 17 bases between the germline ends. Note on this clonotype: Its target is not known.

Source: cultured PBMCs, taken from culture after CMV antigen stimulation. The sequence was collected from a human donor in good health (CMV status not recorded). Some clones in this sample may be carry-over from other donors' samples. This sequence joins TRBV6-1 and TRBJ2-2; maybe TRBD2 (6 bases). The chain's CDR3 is CASSRKVGGSGELFF. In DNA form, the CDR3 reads TGTGCCAGCAGTCGAAAGGTCGGAGGGAGCGGGGAGCTGTTTTTT.